This record covers a single T cell receptor (beta chain). This specimen comes from a study of blood T cell repertoires in COVID-19. Looking at the study overall: There were acute and convalescent COVID-19 samples, and they came from the United States, Italy and Spain. Sample material is recorded as cDNA or gDNA derived from T cells, B-cell-depleted T cells, or PBMCs.

Original analysis: The assay estimated nucleated cells by amplifying reference gene primers. Clones were read by immunoSEQ multiplex PCR, and TCRdb kept only the in-frame ones, dropping some. V and J calls plus clone size are reproduced from that table; the DNA served to infer D and trimming. This sample has 9,500 to 15,000 clones; 90% occur once, and the top ten carry roughly an eighth. The V segment lost 2 bases and the J segment 6 bases; nucleotides outside the gene matches: 7. The length of the CDR3 is 14 residues. Per germline, CDR1 MNHEY and CDR2 SVGEGT. The chain couples TRBV6-2 or TRBV6-3 to TRBJ2-7; 7 bases fit TRBD2. This clonotype was obtained from a man in his 70s with active COVID-19. Sequenced sample: peripheral blood. The CDR3 DNA follows: TGTGCCAGCAGTTACGTACTAGCGTTCTTCGAGCAGTACTTC. Protein sequence: CASSYVLAFFEQYF.